A single sample is the source of the 29 T cell receptor beta chains below, sequenced in a study of T-cell reconstitution after alpha-beta-depleted transplantation in children. This sample's TCRbeta library carried unique molecular identifier barcodes. MiXCR, applied by TCRdb to the PCR reads, yields one record per CDR3 protein. The top ten hold about 1.1% of the sample, which has 600,000 to 700,000 distinct CDR3 sequences, 16% seen once. This sample comprised PBMCs from the stem cell graft donor, obtained from the stem cell graft. The receptors stem from a human donor who donated a stem cell graft to a child with acute myeloid leukemia.

This chain links TRBV7-9 with TRBJ1-6; no clear D gene. The CDR3 loop spans 13 amino acids. CDR1 SEHNR and CDR2 FQNEAQ come from the germline V gene (reference sequence). Trimming took 4 bases from V and 5 from J, leaving 6 bases between them. Written as DNA, the CDR3 is TGTGCCAGCAGCTCCACAGATAATTCACCCCTCCACTTT. Translated, it gives CASSSTDNSPLHF.

There are many counts of this clonotype. The chain combines TRBV10-3 with TRBJ2-3, with 9 nucleotides matching TRBD1. The CDR3 contains 15 residues. After removal of 7 bases from V and 3 bases from J, the junction contained 8 bases not matched to a gene. Germline V CDR1 and CDR2: ENHRY, SYGVKD. Here the CDR3 DNA reads TGTGCCATCACACTGACAGGGGGGCCGACAGATACGCAGTATTTT. This sequence encodes CAITLTGGPTDTQYF.

The chain recombines TRBV25-1 with TRBJ2-5; maybe TRBD1 (6 bases). The length of the CDR3 is 14 residues. The V gene lost 3 bases and the J gene lost 5 bases, with 13 bases spanning the gap. From germline, CDR1 is MGHDK and CDR2 SYGVNS. The CDR3 protein is CASSEAGARETQYF. In nucleotides, the CDR3 is TGTGCCAGCAGTGAGGCAGGGGCGCGGGAGACCCAGTACTTC.

This clonotype was recorded a few times. The chain employs TRBV20-1 and TRBJ1-1; no clear D gene. This CDR3 contains 10 residues. Germline values: CDR1 DFQATT, CDR2 SNEGSKA (reference sequence). The V end was cut by 5 bases, the J end by 1 base, with 2 bases between. CDR3 region: CSAGNTEAFF. The DNA for the CDR3 is TGCAGTGCTGGGAACACTGAAGCTTTCTTT.

This clonotype was seen at least ten times. The genes are TRBV12-3 or TRBV12-4 and TRBJ1-1; D unresolved. The CDR3 sequence is 16 residues long. Trimming took 3 bases from V and 1 from J, leaving 15 bases between them. The CDR3 is CASSLNPAPSNTEAFF. CDR3 nucleotides: TGTGCCAGCAGTTTGAATCCTGCCCCCTCGAACACTGAAGCTTTCTTT.

The chain links TRBV6-5 to TRBJ1-2; D perhaps matches TRBD1 (5 bases). Germline CDR1 reads MNHEY; CDR2 reads SVGAGI. The CDR3 has 13 amino acids. Trimming removed 5 bases at V and 5 bases at J, with 12 bases between. The CDR3 loop is CASSNGALYGYTF. CDR3 DNA: TGTGCCAGCAGTAATGGGGCCCTTTATGGCTACACCTTC.

This clonotype showed up just a few times. In nucleotides, the CDR3 is TGTGCCAGCAGCCCCCGAGTTACCCCTGGTGAAAAACTGTTTTTT. Protein sequence: CASSPRVTPGEKLFF. The chain uses TRBV9 and TRBJ1-4; D gene ambiguous. This CDR3 has 15 residues. With 4 bases removed from V and 7 bases from J, the gap between germline ends came to 17 bases. Germline CDR1 and CDR2: SGDLS and YYNGEE. Full variable domain (remainder filled in from reference TRBV9 and TRBJ1-4): DSGVTQTPKHLITATGQRVTLRCSPRSGDLSVYWYQQSLDQGLQFLIQYYNGEERAKGNILERFSAQQFPDLHSELNLSSLELGDSALYFCASSPRVTPGEKLFFGSGTQLSVL.

V is TRBV5-1 and J is TRBJ1-1; no definite D call. V lost 0 bases and J lost 0, with 9 bases in between. Germline V gives CDR1 SGHRS, CDR2 YFSETQ. The CDR3 sequence is 15 residues long. CDR3 DNA: TGCGCCAGCAGCTTGGCAGATTACATGAACACTGAAGCTTTCTTT. It specifies CASSLADYMNTEAFF.

This clonotype was observed at least ten times. The chain links TRBV29-1 to TRBJ2-3; D is uncertain. Germline CDR1 and CDR2: SQVTM and ANQGSEA. V was trimmed by 7 bases and J by 2 bases, leaving 13 bases between them. The CDR3 sequence is 13 residues long. CDR3 DNA sequence: TGCAGCGAAGTTGAACTTGACACAGATACGCAGTATTTT. Its translation is CSEVELDTDTQYF.

This clonotype appeared a few times. The CDR3 DNA sequence: TGTGCCAGTAGTATAGAGGAGGGAAAGGCTGAAGCTTTCTTT. This codes for CASSIEEGKAEAFF. This chain joins TRBV19 and TRBJ1-1, with D unresolved. CDR1 and CDR2 from the germline V gene are LNHDA and SQIVND (reference sequence). With 0 bases removed from V and 6 bases from J, the gap between germline ends came to 11 bases. This CDR3 spans 14 amino acids.

This clonotype has at least ten counts. This chain uses TRBV24-1 with TRBJ2-2, with a possible D match to TRBD1 (6 bases). The V end was cut by 0 bases, the J end by 5 bases, with 9 bases between. Germline lookup yields CDR1 KGHDR and CDR2 SFDVKD. This CDR3 is built from 15 residues. The CDR3 DNA is TGTGCCACCAGTGATTTGTCAGGGGATACCGGGGAGCTGTTTTTT. Amino acids: CATSDLSGDTGELFF.

This clonotype was counted ten times or more. In DNA form, the CDR3 reads TGTGCCAGCAGCTTCGCGGGAGTCTACAATGAGCAGTTCTTC. It specifies CASSFAGVYNEQFF. V is TRBV7-6 and J is TRBJ2-1, with 7 bases fitting TRBD2. V trimming: 3 bases; J trimming: 3 bases; junction bases outside the gene matches: 2. CDR1 is SGHVS, CDR2 FNYEAQ, per germline. The CDR3 covers 14 residues.

This clonotype showed up just a few times. The genes are TRBV5-6 and TRBJ1-1; 7 bases agree with TRBD1. The J segment lost 3 bases and the V segment lost 5 bases, leaving 10 bases of the junction unmatched. This CDR3 region has 15 residues. CDR1 and CDR2 from the germline V gene are SGHDT and YYEEEE. In DNA form, the CDR3 reads TGTGCCAGCAGGCGACAGGGTTTGTTGGACACTGAAGCTTTCTTT. Residues: CASRRQGLLDTEAFF. Full variable domain (outside the CDR3, taken from reference TRBV5-6 and TRBJ1-1): DAGVTQSPTHLIKTRGQQVTLRCSPKSGHDTVSWYQQALGQGPQFIFQYYEEEERQRGNFPDRFSGHQFPNYSSELNVNALLLGDSALYLCASRRQGLLDTEAFFGQGTRLTVV.

Comments on this clonotype: Given a much more abundant clone one base away, this may be a read error. The V gene is TRBV20-1, the J gene TRBJ1-2; D gene unclear. The CDR3 has 15 residues. CDR1 and CDR2 from the germline V gene are DFQATT and SNEGSKA (reference sequence). Here the CDR3 reads CSASQSTGPNYGYSF. In DNA, the CDR3 is TGCAGTGCTAGTCAATCCACCGGGCCGAACTATGGCTACTCCTTC.

This clonotype has ten or more counts. V usage is TRBV12-3 or TRBV12-4 and J usage is TRBJ1-2; D not certain. The ends were cut back, 6 bases at V and 4 bases at J, with 15 bases in the middle. This CDR3 has 14 amino acids. CDR3 loop: CASSGEGDSYGYTF. CDR3 coding DNA: TGTGCCAGCAGCGGCGAAGGTGACTCCTATGGCTACACCTTC.

This clonotype has a count of ten or more. The chain combines TRBV29-1 with TRBJ1-1; D perhaps matches TRBD1 (6 bases). CDR3 length equals 11 residues. Germline V CDR1 and CDR2: SQVTM, ANQGSEA. Between the trimmed V and J ends, which lost 4 bases and 6 bases, there was a span of 9 bases. CDR3 in DNA: TGCAGCGTTGTGACAGGCTCTGAAGCTTTCTTT. It is translated as CSVVTGSEAFF.

The rearrangement uses TRBV12-3 or TRBV12-4 and TRBJ2-2; TRBD2 is a possible D gene (7 bases). The CDR3 totals 15 residues. The germline V and J ends were trimmed by 6 bases and 0 bases, with 11 bases remaining between them. Here the CDR3 DNA reads TGTGCCAGCAGGGGAGGGGGTTCGAACACCGGGGAGCTGTTTTTT. The encoded protein is CASRGGGSNTGELFF.

The CDR3 loop is CASSLSGTGPQEPQHF. The CDR3 region has the DNA TGTGCCAGCAGTTTGTCCGGGACAGGTCCTCAGGAGCCCCAGCATTTT. The chain couples TRBV12-3 or TRBV12-4 to TRBJ1-5, with TRBD1 identical over 8 bases. The CDR3 consists of 16 residues. Losses at the gene ends were 3 bases for V and 8 bases for J; bases not matched to a gene: 12.

This clonotype was counted a single time. The chain combines TRBV7-3 with TRBJ1-1; D remains ambiguous. V lost 5 bases and J lost 3, with 10 bases in between. This CDR3 comprises 13 residues. CDR1 and CDR2 from the germline V gene are SGHTA and FQGTGA. The CDR3 region is CASSARVDTEAFF. The CDR3 DNA sequence: TGTGCCAGCAGCGCCCGGGTGGACACTGAAGCTTTCTTT.

This clonotype has more than one count but fewer than ten. V is TRBV19 and J is TRBJ2-7; D is undetermined. This CDR3 comprises 12 residues. The germline gives CDR1 LNHDA, CDR2 SQIVND (reference sequence). The germline V and J ends were trimmed by 5 bases and 3 bases, with 8 bases remaining between them. CDR3 loop: CASSHSRYEQYV. The CDR3 DNA sequence: TGTGCCAGTAGTCATTCCCGCTACGAGCAGTACGTC.

This clonotype was observed many times. The chain joins TRBV20-1 to TRBJ1-1; D is unclear. In germline, CDR1 is DFQATT, CDR2 SNEGSKA (reference sequence). This CDR3 is 11 amino acids long. Trimming shortened V by 0 bases and J by 11 bases, and 10 bases separated the two germline ends. DNA of the CDR3: TGCAGTGCTAGAGAGGGAGTTTCGGCTTTCTTT. This sequence encodes CSAREGVSAFF.

The sample holds a few counts of this clonotype. This chain links TRBV12-3 or TRBV12-4 with TRBJ1-3; D is unclear. With 3 bases removed from V and 0 bases from J, the gap between germline ends came to 12 bases. The CDR3 consists of 16 residues. The CDR3 DNA reads TGTGCCAGCAGTTTCGGTCCTGCCGTCTCTGGAAACACCATATATTTT. Translating it yields CASSFGPAVSGNTIYF.

This clonotype was detected many times. V and J are TRBV20-1 and TRBJ2-4; 7 nucleotides align to TRBD1. The trim removed 5 bases at V and 2 bases at J, leaving 3 bases unmatched. The CDR3 has 13 amino acids. Germline-derived CDR1 and CDR2 are DFQATT and SNEGSKA (reference sequence). The CDR3 region is CSAVQGTKNIQYF. CDR3 bases: TGCAGTGCTGTACAGGGGACCAAAAACATTCAGTACTTC.

This clonotype occurred a few times. The chain recombines TRBV20-1 with TRBJ2-1; tentatively, D is TRBD2 (6 bases). The CDR3 runs to 14 residues. Trimming removed 6 bases at V and 6 bases at J, with 18 bases between. CDR1 DFQATT and CDR2 SNEGSKA come from the germline V gene (reference sequence). CDR3: CSARGFQEFNEQFF. In nucleotides, the CDR3 is TGCAGTGCGCGGGGTTTTCAGGAATTCAATGAGCAGTTCTTC.

This clonotype was found a few times. The rearrangement links TRBV5-1 to TRBJ1-6, with D possibly TRBD1 on 6 matching bases. Germline CDR1 reads SGHRS; CDR2 reads YFSETQ. V gave up 6 bases and J gave up 6 bases, with 19 bases separating them. CDR3 length: 16 amino acids. The CDR3 DNA is TGCGCCAGCACGAACCCAGGGGACCCAGTTAATTCACCCCTCCACTTT. Translation: CASTNPGDPVNSPLHF.

This clonotype turned up a few times. The gene calls are TRBV10-3 and TRBJ1-3; 7 bases are a match to TRBD1. V shed 10 bases, J shed 4 bases, and the junction held 7 bases outside the gene matches. Germline CDR1 is ENHRY and CDR2 is SYGVKD. The CDR3 consists of 13 residues. CDR3 sequence reads: CATGTVSGNTIYF. Written as DNA, the CDR3 is TGTGCCACCGGGACAGTCAGCGGAAACACCATATATTTT.

The J gene is TRBJ2-3, the V gene TRBV20-1; no reliable D call. The ends were cut back, 3 bases at V and 2 bases at J, with 12 bases in the middle. Germline loops: CDR1 DFQATT, CDR2 SNEGSKA (reference sequence). This CDR3 is built from 14 residues. CDR3 loop: CSARPSGPTDTQYF. CDR3 nucleotides: TGCAGTGCTAGGCCATCTGGCCCCACAGATACGCAGTATTTT.

This clonotype showed up many times. This chain uses TRBV29-1 with TRBJ2-3; D might be TRBD2 (5 bases). Between the trimmed V and J ends, which lost 5 bases and 5 bases, there was a span of 11 bases. Germline-derived CDR1 and CDR2 are SQVTM and ANQGSEA. There are 12 residues in the CDR3. CDR3: CSVSRAGDTQYF. CDR3 in DNA: TGCAGCGTTTCGAGGGCCGGAGATACGCAGTATTTT.

This clonotype occurred many times. The J gene is TRBJ1-2, the V gene TRBV5-1; no firm D call. CDR3 size: 15 residues. The ends were cut back, 5 bases at V and 5 bases at J, with 19 bases in the middle. Germline CDR1 is SGHRS and CDR2 is YFSETQ. CDR3 region: CASRRVGQEGYGYTF. For the CDR3, the DNA is TGCGCCAGCAGGAGGGTAGGGCAGGAGGGATATGGCTACACCTTC.